This TCR beta chain was observed in a study of blood T cells in healthy people across ages. Germline V CDR1 and CDR2: SGHRS, YFSETQ. Deletions cut 0 bases from V and 5 bases from J, with 12 bases between. CDR3 length equals 15 residues. PCR was performed a second time for roughly 7 to 12 cycles using a sample-barcoded 5' primer and a J-beta primer mix. TCRdb recomputed calls from the 5' RACE reads with MiXCR, one row per CDR3 protein. The repertoire holds about 600,000 distinct CDR3 sequences, with more than 45% as singletons. Peripheral blood was drawn, about 9.1 milliliters per donor. A minimum of 6 million PBMCs was isolated per sample. Each sample provided at least 6 micrograms of extracted total RNA. General study points: PBMC samples, being unsorted, prevented any conclusive comparison of naive and antigen-experienced cells.

About this clonotype: Its antigen is not known.

The TCR comes from a man at least 80 years old in good health. Input material: blood. The chain joins TRBV5-1 to TRBJ2-1, with D possibly being TRBD1 (5 bases). CDR3 protein: CASSLVSGINNEQFF. The CDR3 bases are TGCGCCAGCAGCTTGGTTTCAGGGATCAACAATGAGCAGTTCTTC.